The entry below gives a single TCR beta chain sequence along with its context. Its antigen is unknown. The sample originates from a study of spatial heterogeneity in lung cancer. Study background: A T cell module score from matched bulk RNA-seq correlated strongly with TCR transcript counts in tumor regions. Study-wide results and limits: Intratumoral expanded alpha and beta TCR counts were found to track tumor mutation counts.

In TCRdb, the 5' RACE reads were re-called with MiXCR into one record per CDR3 protein. The table has 4,000 to 5,500 distinct CDR3 sequences, under 8.5% seen once. Time point noted: sample taken at primary tumor resection. No cells were sorted before sequencing. The whole RNA sequenced was extracted from tumor, nontumor lung or frozen PBMC. The CDR3 loop spans 13 amino acids. Trimming took 2 bases from V and 5 from J, leaving 9 bases between them. The germline CDR1 and CDR2 sequences are SGHRS and YFSETQ. V and J are TRBV5-1 and TRBJ2-3, with D unclear. Sequencing was performed on lung tumor tissue, taken at surgery. This receptor was obtained from a female donor with early-stage non-small cell lung cancer. Here the CDR3 reads CASSFGLGDTQYF. The DNA for the CDR3 is TGCGCCAGCAGCTTCGGTCTCGGAGATACGCAGTATTTT. Combining the CDR3 with reference TRBV5-1 and TRBJ2-3 gives the whole variable domain KAGVTQTPRYLIKTRGQQVTLSCSPISGHRSVSWYQQTPGQGLQFLFEYFSETQRNKGNFPGRFSGRQFSNSRSEMNVSTLELGDSALYLCASSFGLGDTQYFGPGTRLTVL.